Described below is a single TCR beta chain sequence and its context. From germline, CDR1 is MNHEY and CDR2 SVGAGI. CDR3 length: 15 residues. V dropped 4 bases and J dropped 3; count of bases not matched to a gene: 9. This specimen belongs to a study of T cell changes during pregnancy in multiple sclerosis. TCRdb's copy holds only in-frame clones and misses some; the assay was immunoSEQ multiplex PCR. The data contain under 95,000 clones, about 94% of them singletons. This sequence was found in a female donor in good health, enrolled as a control in a pregnancy study. The sample in question was peripheral blood, obtained in the second trimester of pregnancy. The chain has TRBV6-5 and TRBJ2-7; TRBD2 agrees at 7 bases. Written as DNA, the CDR3 is TGTGCCAGCAGTTCCTTCGGGACTACCATCTACGAGCAGTACTTC. Translation gives CASSSFGTTIYEQYF.